The source of this T cell receptor beta chain is a study of cytomegalovirus exposure and HLA in healthy donors. Study outcomes and limitations: Cytomegalovirus association was listed for 164 TCR beta chains. Segments of the TCR beta V type were, in most cases, productive about 87% or about 30% of the time in an earlier analysis.

This clone was seen a handful of times. Its cognate antigen is unknown. Each of the donors was a healthy bone marrow donor. Nominal health characterized the donors when sampled, though unrecorded immune exposures were likely. Losses at the gene ends were 2 bases for V and 6 bases for J; bases not matched to a gene: 7. The CDR3 is 15 residues long. CDR1 is SGDLS and CDR2 is YYNGEE in the germline V gene. The PCR ran on 60 Vbeta and 13 Jbeta primers. Libraries were prepared by immunoSEQ multiplex PCR; TCRdb keeps only in-frame clonotypes and omits some of them. Counted here are 95,000 to 150,000 clones, roughly a tenth occurring once; the ten biggest clones make up around 4.6%.

The chain recombines TRBV9 with TRBJ2-1, with TRBD2 identical over 8 bases. The source material was PBMCs. The clonotype comes from a woman younger than 30 in good health and CMV-seropositive. This chain's CDR3 is CASSVGTSGINEQFF. CDR3 nucleotide sequence: TGTGCCAGCAGCGTCGGGACTAGTGGTATCAATGAGCAGTTCTTC.